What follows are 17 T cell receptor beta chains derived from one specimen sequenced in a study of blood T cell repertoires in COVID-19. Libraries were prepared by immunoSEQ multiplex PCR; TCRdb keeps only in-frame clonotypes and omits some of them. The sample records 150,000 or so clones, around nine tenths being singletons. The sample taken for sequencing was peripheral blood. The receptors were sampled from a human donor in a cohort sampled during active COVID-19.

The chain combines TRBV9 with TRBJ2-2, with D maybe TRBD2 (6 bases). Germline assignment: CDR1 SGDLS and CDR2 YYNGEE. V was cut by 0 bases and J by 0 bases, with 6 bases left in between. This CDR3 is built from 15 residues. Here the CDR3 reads CASSVGGANTGELFF. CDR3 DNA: TGTGCCAGCAGCGTAGGGGGGGCGAACACCGGGGAGCTGTTTTTT.

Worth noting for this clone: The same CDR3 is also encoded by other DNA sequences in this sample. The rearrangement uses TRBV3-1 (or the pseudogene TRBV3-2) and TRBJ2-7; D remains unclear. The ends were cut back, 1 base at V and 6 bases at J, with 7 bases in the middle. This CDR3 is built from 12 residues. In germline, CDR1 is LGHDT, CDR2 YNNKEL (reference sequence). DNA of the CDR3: TGTGCCAGCAGCCAAGTACGAGGCGAGCAGTACTTC. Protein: CASSQVRGEQYF.

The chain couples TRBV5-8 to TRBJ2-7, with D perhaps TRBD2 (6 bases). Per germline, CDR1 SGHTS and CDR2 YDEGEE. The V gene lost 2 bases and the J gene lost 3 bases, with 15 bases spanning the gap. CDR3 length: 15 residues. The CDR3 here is CASSFPWDFGYEQYF. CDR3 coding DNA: TGTGCCAGCAGCTTCCCCTGGGACTTTGGCTACGAGCAGTACTTC.

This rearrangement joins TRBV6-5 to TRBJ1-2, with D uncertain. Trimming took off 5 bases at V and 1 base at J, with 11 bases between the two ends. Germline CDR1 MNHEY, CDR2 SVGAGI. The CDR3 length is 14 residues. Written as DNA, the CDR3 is TGTGCCAGCAGTCGAGCGACGGGTAACTATGGCTACACCTTC. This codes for CASSRATGNYGYTF.

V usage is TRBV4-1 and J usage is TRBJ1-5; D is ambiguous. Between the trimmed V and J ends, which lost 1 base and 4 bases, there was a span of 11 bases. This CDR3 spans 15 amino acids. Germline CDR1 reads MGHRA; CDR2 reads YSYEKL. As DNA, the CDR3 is TGCGCCAGCAGCCAAGCACCGGGTTCAAATCAGCCCCAGCATTTT. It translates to CASSQAPGSNQPQHF.

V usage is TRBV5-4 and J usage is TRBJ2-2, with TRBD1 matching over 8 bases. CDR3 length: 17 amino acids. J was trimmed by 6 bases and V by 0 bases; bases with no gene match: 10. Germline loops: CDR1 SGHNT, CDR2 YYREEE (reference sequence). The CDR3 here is CASSLGTGQGPAGELFF. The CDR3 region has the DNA TGTGCCAGCAGCTTGGGTACAGGACAGGGCCCCGCCGGGGAGCTGTTTTTT.

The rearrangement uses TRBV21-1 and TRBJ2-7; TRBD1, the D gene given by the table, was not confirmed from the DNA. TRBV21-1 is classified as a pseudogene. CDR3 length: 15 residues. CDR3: CASSKVRDKRYEQYF. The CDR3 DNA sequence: TGTGCCAGCAGCAAAGTTCGGGACAAGCGATACGAGCAGTACTTC.

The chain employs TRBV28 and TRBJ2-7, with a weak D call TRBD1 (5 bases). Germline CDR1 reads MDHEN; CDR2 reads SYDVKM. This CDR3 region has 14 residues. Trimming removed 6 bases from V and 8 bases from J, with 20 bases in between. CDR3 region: CASRATGEPGQQYF. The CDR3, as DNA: TGTGCCAGCAGAGCTACCGGAGAACCAGGGCAGCAGTACTTC.

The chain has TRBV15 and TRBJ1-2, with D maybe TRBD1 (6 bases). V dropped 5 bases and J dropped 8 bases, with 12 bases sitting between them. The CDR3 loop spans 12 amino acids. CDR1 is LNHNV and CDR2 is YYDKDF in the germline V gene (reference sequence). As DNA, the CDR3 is TGTGCCACCAGCTCAGGGGAGGGAGGCTACACCTTC. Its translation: CATSSGEGGYTF. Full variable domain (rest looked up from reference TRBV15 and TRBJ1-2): DAMVIQNPRYQVTQFGKPVTLSCSQTLNHNVMYWYQQKSSQAPKLLFHYYDKDFNNEADTPDNFQSRRPNTSFCFLDIRSPGLGDTAMYLCATSSGEGGYTFGSGTRLTVV.

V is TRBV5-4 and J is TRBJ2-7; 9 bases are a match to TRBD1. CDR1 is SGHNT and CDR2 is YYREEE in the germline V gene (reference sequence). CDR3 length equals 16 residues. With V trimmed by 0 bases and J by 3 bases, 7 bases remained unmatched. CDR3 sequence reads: CASSLALRTGDYEQYF. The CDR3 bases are TGTGCCAGCAGCTTGGCCCTTAGGACAGGGGACTACGAGCAGTACTTC. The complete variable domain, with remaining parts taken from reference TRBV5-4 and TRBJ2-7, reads ETGVTQSPTHLIKTRGQQVTLRCSSQSGHNTVSWYQQALGQGPQFIFQYYREEENGRGNFPPRFSGLQFPNYSSELNVNALELDDSALYLCASSLALRTGDYEQYFGPGTRLTVT.

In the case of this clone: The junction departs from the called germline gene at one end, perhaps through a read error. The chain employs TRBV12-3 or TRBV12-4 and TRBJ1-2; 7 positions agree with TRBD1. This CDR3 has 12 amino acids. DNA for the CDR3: TGTGCCAGCACTTTATCAGGGGGGGGCTACACCTTC. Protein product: CASTLSGGGYTF.

CDR3 DNA sequence: TGTGCCAGCAGCTTGGGCCAGGGGAGAGCTAATGAAAAACTGTTTTTT. Encoded protein: CASSLGQGRANEKLFF. The rearrangement joins TRBV5-5 to TRBJ1-4, with TRBD1 as a possible D gene (6 bases). The CDR3 is made up of 16 amino acids. Germline CDR1 reads SGHKS; CDR2 reads YYEKEE (reference sequence). Trimming left V 0 bases short and J 3 bases short, with 12 bases between.

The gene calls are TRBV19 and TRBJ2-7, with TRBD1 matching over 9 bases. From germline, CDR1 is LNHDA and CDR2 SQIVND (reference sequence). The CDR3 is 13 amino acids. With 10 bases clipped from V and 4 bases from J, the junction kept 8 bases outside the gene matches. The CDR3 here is CATRGQGTYEQYF. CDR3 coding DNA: TGTGCCACCCGGGGACAGGGTACGTACGAGCAGTACTTC.

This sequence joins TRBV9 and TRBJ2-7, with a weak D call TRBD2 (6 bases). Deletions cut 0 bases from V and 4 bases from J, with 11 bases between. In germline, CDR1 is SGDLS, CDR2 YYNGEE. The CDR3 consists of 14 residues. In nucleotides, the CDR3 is TGTGCCAGCAGCGTAGGTCCCCGGGGGTACGAGCAGTACTTC. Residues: CASSVGPRGYEQYF.

The CDR3: CASSPYTSGGTDTQYF. CDR3 DNA: TGTGCCAGCTCACCTTACACTAGCGGGGGCACAGATACGCAGTATTTT. The gene calls are TRBV18 and TRBJ2-3, with 10 nucleotides matching TRBD2. This CDR3 is 16 amino acids long. The germline gives CDR1 KGHSH, CDR2 LQKENI. Germline trimming cut 3 bases from V and 1 base from J; bases unmatched to any gene: 4.

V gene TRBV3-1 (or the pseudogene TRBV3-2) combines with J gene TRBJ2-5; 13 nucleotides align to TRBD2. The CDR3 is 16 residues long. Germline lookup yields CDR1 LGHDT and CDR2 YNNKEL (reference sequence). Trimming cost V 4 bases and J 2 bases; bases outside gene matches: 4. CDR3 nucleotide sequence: TGTGCCAGCAGCCTCCGGACTAGCGGGGGACAAGAGACCCAGTACTTC. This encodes CASSLRTSGGQETQYF.

In DNA form, the CDR3 reads TGTGCCAGTAGTCCGGGACAGCCTGGATTTCTGTTTTTT. It is translated as CASSPGQPGFLFF. The chain employs TRBV19 and TRBJ1-4; 7 nucleotides align to TRBD1. Germline V gene sequence: CDR1 LNHDA, CDR2 SQIVND (reference sequence). Germline trimming cut 5 bases from V and 14 bases from J; bases unmatched to any gene: 11. This CDR3 is 13 amino acids long.